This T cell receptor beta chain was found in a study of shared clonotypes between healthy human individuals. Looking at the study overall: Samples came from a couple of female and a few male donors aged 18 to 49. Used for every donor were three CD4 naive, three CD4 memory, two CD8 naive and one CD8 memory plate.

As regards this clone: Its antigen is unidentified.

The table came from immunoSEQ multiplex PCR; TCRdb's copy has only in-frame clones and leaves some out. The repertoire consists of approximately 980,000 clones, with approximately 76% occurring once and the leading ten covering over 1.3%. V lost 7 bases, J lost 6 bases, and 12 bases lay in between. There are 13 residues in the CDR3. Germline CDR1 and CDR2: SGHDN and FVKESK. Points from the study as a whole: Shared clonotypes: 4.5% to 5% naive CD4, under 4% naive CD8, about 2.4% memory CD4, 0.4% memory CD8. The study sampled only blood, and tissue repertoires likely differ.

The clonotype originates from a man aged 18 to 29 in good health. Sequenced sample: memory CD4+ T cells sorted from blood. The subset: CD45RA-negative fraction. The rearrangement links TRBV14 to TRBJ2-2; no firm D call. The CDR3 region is CASTNHPAGELFF. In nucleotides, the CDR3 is TGTGCCAGCACCAACCACCCGGCCGGGGAGCTGTTTTTT. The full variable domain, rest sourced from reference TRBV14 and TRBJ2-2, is EAGVTQFPSHSVIEKGQTVTLRCDPISGHDNLYWYRRVMGKEIKFLLHFVKESKQDESGMPNNRFLAERTGGTYSTLKVQPAELEDSGVYFCASTNHPAGELFFGEGSRLTVL.